This T cell receptor (beta chain) appears in the sequencing data of a study of T cell clonality in common variable immunodeficiency. Equal genomic DNA amounts from CVID and control samples were sequenced. Sequencing used immunoSEQ multiplex PCR; TCRdb keeps in-frame clones, though not all of them. Sampling found around 55,000 clones, none seen once. This clone was picked up many times. The CDR3 is cut off 3 residues early in the read; its end comes from the germline J gene. CDR1 and CDR2 (germline): KGHSH, LQKENI. Trimming stripped 3 bases from V and 8 bases from J, with 14 bases between. This CDR3 region has 14 residues. Both groups were predominantly of Caucasian heritage.

The TCR originated in a person between 18 and 75 years old in good health. Sequencing was done on a sample of peripheral blood mononuclear cells. The chain combines TRBV18 with TRBJ2-1; tentative D call: TRBD1 (5 bases). CDR3 bases read: TGTGCCAGCTCACCGGACACGACCAGGGATGAG. Its translation: CASSPDTTRDE. The entire CDR3 protein reads CASSPDTTRDEQFF.